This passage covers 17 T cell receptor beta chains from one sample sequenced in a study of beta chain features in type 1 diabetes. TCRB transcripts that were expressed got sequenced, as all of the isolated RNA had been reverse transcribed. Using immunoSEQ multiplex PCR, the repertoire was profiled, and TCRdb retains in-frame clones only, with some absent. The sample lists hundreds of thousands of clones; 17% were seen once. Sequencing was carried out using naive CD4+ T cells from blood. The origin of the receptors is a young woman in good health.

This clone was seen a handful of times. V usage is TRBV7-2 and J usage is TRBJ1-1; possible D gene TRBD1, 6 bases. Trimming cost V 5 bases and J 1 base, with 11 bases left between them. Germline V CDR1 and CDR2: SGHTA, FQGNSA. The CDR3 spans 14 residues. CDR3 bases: TGTGCCAGCAGCCCCTCGGGGGCGAACACTGAAGCTTTCTTT. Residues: CASSPSGANTEAFF.

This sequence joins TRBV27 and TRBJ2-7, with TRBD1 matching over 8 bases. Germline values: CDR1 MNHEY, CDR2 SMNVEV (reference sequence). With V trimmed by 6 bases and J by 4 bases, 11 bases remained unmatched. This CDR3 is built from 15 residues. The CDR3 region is CASRILGTGAYEQYF. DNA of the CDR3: TGTGCCAGCAGGATCCTCGGGACAGGTGCTTACGAGCAGTACTTC.

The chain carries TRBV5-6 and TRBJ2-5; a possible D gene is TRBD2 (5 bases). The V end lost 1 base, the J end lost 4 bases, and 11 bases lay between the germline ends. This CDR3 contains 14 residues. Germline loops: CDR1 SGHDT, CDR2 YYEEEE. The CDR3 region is CASSLSGIGETQYF. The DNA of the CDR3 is TGTGCCAGCAGCTTGTCCGGGATTGGAGAGACCCAGTACTTC.

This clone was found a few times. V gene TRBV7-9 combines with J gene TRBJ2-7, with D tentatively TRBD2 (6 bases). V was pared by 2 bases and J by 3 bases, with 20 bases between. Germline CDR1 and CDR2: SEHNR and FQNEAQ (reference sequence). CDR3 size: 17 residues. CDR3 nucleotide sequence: TGTGCCAGCAGCTTAACCGGGAGACAGAAGTTTTTCTACGAGCAGTACTTC. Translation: CASSLTGRQKFFYEQYF.

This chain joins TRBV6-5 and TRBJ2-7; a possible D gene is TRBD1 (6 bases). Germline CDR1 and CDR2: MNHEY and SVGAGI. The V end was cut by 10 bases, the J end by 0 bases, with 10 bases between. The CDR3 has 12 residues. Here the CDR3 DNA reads TGTGCCACCCAGGGGATCTCCTACGAGCAGTACTTC. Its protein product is CATQGISYEQYF.

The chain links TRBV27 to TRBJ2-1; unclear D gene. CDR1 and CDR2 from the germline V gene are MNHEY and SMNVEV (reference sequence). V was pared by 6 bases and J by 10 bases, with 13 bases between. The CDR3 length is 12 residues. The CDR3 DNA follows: TGTGCCAGCAGACGTACTTCTGGGGAGCAGTTCTTC. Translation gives CASRRTSGEQFF.

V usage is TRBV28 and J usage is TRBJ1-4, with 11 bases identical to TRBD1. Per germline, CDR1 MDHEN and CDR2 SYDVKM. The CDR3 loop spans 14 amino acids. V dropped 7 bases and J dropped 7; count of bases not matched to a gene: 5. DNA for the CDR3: TGTGCCAGCAAATCAGGGACAGGGGGTGAAAAACTGTTTTTT. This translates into CASKSGTGGEKLFF.

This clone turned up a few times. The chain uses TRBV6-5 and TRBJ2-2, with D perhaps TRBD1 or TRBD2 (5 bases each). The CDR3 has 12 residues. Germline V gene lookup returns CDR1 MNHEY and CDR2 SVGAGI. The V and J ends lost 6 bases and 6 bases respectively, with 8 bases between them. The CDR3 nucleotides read TGTGCCAGCAGCCGGGGCCCCGGGGAGCTGTTTTTT. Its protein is CASSRGPGELFF.

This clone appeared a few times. CDR3 in amino acids: CASSSVGSGLNTEAFF. CDR3 in DNA: TGTGCCAGCAGTTCAGTGGGATCGGGGCTGAACACTGAAGCTTTCTTT. This chain joins TRBV6-5 and TRBJ1-1; D is perhaps TRBD1 (5 bases). Germline CDR1 MNHEY, CDR2 SVGAGI. The CDR3 extends over 16 amino acids. Trimming cost V 4 bases and J 0 bases, with 15 bases left between them.

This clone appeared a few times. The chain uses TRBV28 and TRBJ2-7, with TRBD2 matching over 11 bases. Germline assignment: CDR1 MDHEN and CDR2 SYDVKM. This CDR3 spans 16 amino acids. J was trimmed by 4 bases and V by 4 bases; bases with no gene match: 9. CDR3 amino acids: CASSSPLLAGEYEQYF. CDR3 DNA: TGTGCCAGCAGTTCTCCGCTACTAGCGGGAGAATACGAGCAGTACTTC.

Here the CDR3 DNA reads TGTGCCAGCAGCCAGACAGGGGGCCTCTCCTACGAGCAGTACTTC. Translating it yields CASSQTGGLSYEQYF. The chain combines TRBV28 with TRBJ2-7, with 10 bases that match TRBD1. The J segment lost 0 bases and the V segment lost 6 bases, leaving 5 bases of the junction unmatched. Germline V lookup: CDR1 MDHEN, CDR2 SYDVKM. The CDR3 is 15 amino acids.

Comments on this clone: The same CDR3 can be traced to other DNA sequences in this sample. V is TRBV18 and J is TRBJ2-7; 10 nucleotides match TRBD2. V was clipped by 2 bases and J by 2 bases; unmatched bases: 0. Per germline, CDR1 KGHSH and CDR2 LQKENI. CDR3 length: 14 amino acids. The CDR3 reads CASSPTSGTYEQYF. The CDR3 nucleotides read TGTGCCAGCTCACCAACTAGCGGGACCTACGAGCAGTACTTC.

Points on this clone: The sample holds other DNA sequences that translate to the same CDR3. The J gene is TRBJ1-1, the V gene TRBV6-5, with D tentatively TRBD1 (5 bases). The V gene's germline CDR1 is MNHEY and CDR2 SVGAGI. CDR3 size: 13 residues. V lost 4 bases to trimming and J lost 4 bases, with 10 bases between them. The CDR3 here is CASSLGQATEAFF. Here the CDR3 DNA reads TGTGCCAGCAGTTTGGGGCAGGCCACTGAAGCTTTCTTT.

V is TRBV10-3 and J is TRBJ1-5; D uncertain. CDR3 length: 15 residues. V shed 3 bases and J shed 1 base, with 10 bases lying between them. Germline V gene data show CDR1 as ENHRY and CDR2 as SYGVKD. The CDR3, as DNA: TGTGCCATCAGTGACCGGGAAGGAAGCAATCAGCCCCAGCATTTT. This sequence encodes CAISDREGSNQPQHF.

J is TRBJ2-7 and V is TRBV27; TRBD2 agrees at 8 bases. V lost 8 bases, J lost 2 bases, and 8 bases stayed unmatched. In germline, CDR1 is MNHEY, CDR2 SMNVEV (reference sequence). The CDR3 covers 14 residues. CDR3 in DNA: TGTGCCAGCGCCCTTTGGACTAGCACCTACGAGCAGTACTTC. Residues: CASALWTSTYEQYF.

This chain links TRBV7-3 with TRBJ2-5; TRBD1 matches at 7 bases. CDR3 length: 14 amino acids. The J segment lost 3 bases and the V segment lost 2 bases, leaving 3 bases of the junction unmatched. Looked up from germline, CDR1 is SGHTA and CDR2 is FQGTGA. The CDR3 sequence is CASSLFGTEETQYF. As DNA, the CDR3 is TGTGCCAGCAGCTTATTTGGGACAGAAGAGACCCAGTACTTC.

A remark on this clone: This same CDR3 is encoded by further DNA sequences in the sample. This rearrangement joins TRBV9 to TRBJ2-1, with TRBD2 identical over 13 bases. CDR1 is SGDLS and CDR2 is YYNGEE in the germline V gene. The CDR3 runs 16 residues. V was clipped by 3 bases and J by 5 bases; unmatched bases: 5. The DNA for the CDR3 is TGTGCCAGCAGCGCCCCTGGGACTAGCGGGAACAATGAGCAGTTCTTC. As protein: CASSAPGTSGNNEQFF.